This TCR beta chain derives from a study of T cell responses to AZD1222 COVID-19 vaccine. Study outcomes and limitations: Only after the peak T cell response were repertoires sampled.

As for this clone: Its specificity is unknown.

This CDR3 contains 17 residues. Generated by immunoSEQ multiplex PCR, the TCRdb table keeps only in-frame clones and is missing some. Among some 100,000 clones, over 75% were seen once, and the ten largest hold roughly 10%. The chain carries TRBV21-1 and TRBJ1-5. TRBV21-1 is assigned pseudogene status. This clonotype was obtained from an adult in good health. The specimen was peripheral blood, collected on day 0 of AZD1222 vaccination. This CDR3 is CASSKALRVQGNQPQHF. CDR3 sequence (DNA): TGTGCCAGCAGCAAAGCGCTGAGGGTCCAGGGCAATCAGCCCCAGCATTTT.